This TCR beta chain originates from a study of blood T cells in healthy people across ages. Between the trimmed V and J ends, which lost 4 bases and 11 bases, there was a span of 23 bases. This CDR3 has 14 amino acids. Germline V CDR1 and CDR2: DFQATT, SNEGSKA (reference sequence). This clonotype was seen more than once but under ten times. As yet, its antigen is unknown. Study results and limitations: Age showed a roughly linear inverse relationship with TCR beta diversity per million T cells.

Using a J-beta primer mix together with a sample-barcoded 5' primer, a second PCR was run for roughly 6 to 11 cycles. TCRdb used MiXCR to reprocess the 5' RACE reads, holding one entry per CDR3 protein. There are roughly 410,000 distinct CDR3 sequences in the sample; roughly half occur only once, and 45% to 60% lies in the top ten. Sequenced sample: blood. The source is a man between 60 and 75 years old in good health. The chain couples TRBV20-1 to TRBJ2-5, with D perhaps matching TRBD2 (5 bases). In DNA, the CDR3 is TGCAGTGCTACCCGGGGAAGCAACGGAAGGGAGCAGTACTTC. Amino acids: CSATRGSNGREQYF.